This TCR beta chain was obtained from a study of T cell repertoires in cytomegalovirus infection. About the study: Recently identified HLA-C-restricted CMV epitopes were used, and well-studied HLA-B-restricted CMV epitopes were used as well. TCR beta signatures that were public indicated CMV infection and matching HLA type.

Study conclusions and caveats: The study found HLA-C-restricted CMV-specific TCR beta clonotypes dominating the ex vivo response. Cumulative public TCR beta family frequency identified carriers of CMV plus the relevant HLA.

TCRdb reanalysed the reads using MiXCR and keeps one entry per CDR3 protein. The sample carries 250,000 to 300,000 distinct CDR3 sequences, around 20% recorded once. About this clonotype itself: Its antigen is currently unknown.

Germline values: CDR1 SNHLY, CDR2 FYNNEI. This CDR3 has 13 amino acids. Trimming cost V 6 bases and J 3 bases, with 8 bases left between them. This TCR came from a human donor in good health (CMV status not recorded). Some clones in this sample may be carry-over from other donors' samples. The chain joins TRBV2 to TRBJ2-2; D might be TRBD1 (6 bases). The sample consisted of cultured PBMCs, taken from culture after CMV antigen stimulation. The CDR3 coding sequence is TGTGCCAGCAGATACAGGGACACCGGGGAGCTGTTTTTT. Translating it yields CASRYRDTGELFF.